This T cell receptor beta chain was sequenced for a study of CD8 T cells in Susac syndrome. As concerns this clonotype: The antigen is undetermined.

RNA, at about 0.5 to 1 ug, was reverse transcribed with random hexamers. In TCRdb, the immunoSEQ multiplex PCR reads were re-called with MiXCR into one record per CDR3 protein. The sample yields 120,000 to 150,000 distinct CDR3 sequences, approximately 95% seen once. With V trimmed by 6 bases and J by 6 bases, 11 bases remained unmatched. The germline gives CDR1 SNHLY, CDR2 FYNNEI. The CDR3 totals 14 residues. Study findings and constraints: As acknowledged by the study, its TCR sequencing and HLA analysis included a relatively small number of individuals.

The sequenced material came from CD4+ T cells from PBMCs. The chain combines TRBV2 with TRBJ2-7; 7 bases match TRBD2. The clonotype comes from a human donor with multiple sclerosis. CDR3 protein: CASRPDMRGFEQYF. CDR3 sequence (DNA): TGTGCCAGCAGGCCCGACATGCGGGGGTTCGAGCAGTACTTC.